The 21 T cell receptor delta chains below come from one sample, sequenced in a study of Vδ1+ human thymocytes. The study's findings and limits: Highly polyclonal TRG and TRD repertoires with Gaussian CDR3 length distributions appeared in thymus.

Their antigen targets remain unknown. Extracted RNA was reverse transcribed into cDNA. The CDR3 regions were amplified by multiplex PCR from V-gene primers to a constant-region primer. TCRdb fed the multiplex PCR reads into CATT to redo clone calling. The data hold 45,000 to 60,000 delta-chain clones, with about 15% observed a single time. The specimen was Vdelta1+ gamma-delta thymocytes from the thymus. Subset denoted: FACS-sorted CD3+ TCRalphabeta- TCRVdelta1+ TCRVdelta2- thymocytes. These receptors all come from a boy in the first two years of life who had congenital heart surgery.

The table lists this clone with many counts. Other DNA sequences in the same sample also yield this CDR3. The gene calls are TRAV29/DV5 and TRDJ1, with D hard to call. Looked up from germline, CDR1 is NSMFDY and CDR2 is ISSIKDK. V was pared by 3 bases and J by 0 bases, with 24 bases between. The CDR3 contains 18 residues. CDR3 amino acids: CAAKPQGPLNDNTDKLIF. In nucleotides, the CDR3 is TGTGCAGCAAAGCCCCAAGGACCTCTGAATGATAACACCGATAAACTCATCTTT.

J is TRDJ1 and V is TRDV1, with TRDD3 matching over 7 bases. The CDR3 sequence is 21 residues long. CDR1 and CDR2 from the germline V gene are TSWWSYY and QGS. Losses at the gene ends were 4 bases for V and 3 bases for J; bases not matched to a gene: 26. The CDR3 protein is CALGGPQVRAGDGGLSDKLIF. CDR3 sequence (DNA): TGTGCTCTTGGGGGGCCCCAAGTACGGGCGGGGGATGGGGGTTTGTCCGATAAACTCATCTTT.

J is TRDJ1 and V is TRDV1, with TRDD3 matching over 10 bases. After removal of 5 bases from V and 0 bases from J, the junction contained 30 bases not matched to a gene. This CDR3 region has 24 residues. Germline V lookup: CDR1 TSWWSYY, CDR2 QGS. The CDR3 spells CALGPKGVFLRLRGGGYNTDKLIF. The CDR3 nucleotides read TGTGCTCTTGGGCCAAAAGGGGTGTTCCTACGTCTCCGTGGTGGGGGATACAACACCGATAAACTCATCTTT.

This chain connects TRDV1 to TRDJ1, with 12 bases that match TRDD3. Germline CDR1 TSWWSYY, CDR2 QGS. Trimming removed 0 bases from V and 0 bases from J; junction bases left unmatched: 20. CDR3 length: 23 amino acids. In nucleotides, the CDR3 is TGTGCTCTTGGGGAACTCCAGGCCTTCCCCCAACTGGGGGATACCTTGTACACCGATAAACTCATCTTT. This encodes CALGELQAFPQLGDTLYTDKLIF.

This clone was seen only a few times. The chain is built from TRDV1 and TRDJ1, with TRDD3 identical over 9 bases. The CDR3 has 22 residues. The J segment lost 0 bases and the V segment lost 2 bases, leaving 22 bases of the junction unmatched. Germline V lookup: CDR1 TSWWSYY, CDR2 QGS. The CDR3 sequence is CALGEGLPTAEPGGSHTDKLIF. CDR3 DNA sequence: TGTGCTCTTGGGGAAGGCCTTCCAACGGCGGAACCTGGGGGATCCCACACCGATAAACTCATCTTT.

A few counts support this clone. The gene calls are TRDV1 and TRDJ1; 7 bases map to TRDD3. V lost 3 bases to trimming and J lost 1 base; unmatched junction nucleotides: 29. The germline V gene encodes CDR1 TSWWSYY and CDR2 QGS. The CDR3 is 23 residues long. CDR3 nucleotide sequence: TGTGCTCTTGGGGACCCCCACATTCCAACGTACTGGGGACGCCTAGTCGGCACCGATAAACTCATCTTT. It specifies CALGDPHIPTYWGRLVGTDKLIF.

About this clone itself: In the same sample, other DNA sequences code for this CDR3. This chain uses TRDV1 with TRDJ1; D remains ambiguous. Germline V gene sequence: CDR1 TSWWSYY, CDR2 QGS. This CDR3 is built from 15 residues. V lost 0 bases and J lost 0, with 8 bases in between. CDR3 loop: CALGELREYTDKLIF. CDR3 DNA: TGTGCTCTTGGGGAACTACGGGAGTACACCGATAAACTCATCTTT.

This chain uses TRDV1 with TRDJ1; 13 nucleotides match TRDD3. CDR3 length equals 22 residues. The V gene end was trimmed by 2 bases and the J gene end by 1 base; junction bases not matched to a gene: 19. CDR1 TSWWSYY and CDR2 QGS come from the germline V gene. This chain's CDR3 is CALGEIFPTSLLGDTCTDKLIF. The CDR3 bases are TGTGCTCTTGGGGAAATTTTTCCTACGTCCTTACTGGGGGATACGTGCACCGATAAACTCATCTTT.

V is TRDV1 and J is TRDJ1; 11 bases fit TRDD3. J gave up 0 bases and V 5 bases, and 23 bases lay outside the gene matches. Germline V CDR1 and CDR2: TSWWSYY, QGS. The CDR3 is 22 residues long. This CDR3 reads CALGPPALRAWGIHRYTDKLIF. As DNA, the CDR3 is TGTGCTCTTGGGCCCCCCGCCCTACGAGCCTGGGGGATACACCGGTACACCGATAAACTCATCTTT.

This clone has a handful of counts. This chain connects TRDV1 to TRDJ1, with D hard to call. The length of the CDR3 is 17 residues. Germline CDR1 and CDR2: TSWWSYY and QGS. The V end lost 1 base, the J end lost 5 bases, and 20 bases lay between the germline ends. The CDR3 DNA sequence: TGTGCTCTTGGGGAACGAGGTGAGTCCCCCCTGCCGGATAAACTCATCTTT. This sequence encodes CALGERGESPLPDKLIF.

This clone was seen a handful of times. This chain uses TRDV1 with TRDJ1; D might be TRDD3 (6 bases). CDR3 size: 16 residues. V lost 1 base and J 10 bases, leaving 22 bases between the germline ends. Looked up from germline, CDR1 is TSWWSYY and CDR2 is QGS. CDR3 sequence: CALGEPHPEGMYRLIF. CDR3 DNA: TGTGCTCTTGGGGAACCCCATCCCGAGGGGATGTATAGACTCATCTTT.

Only a few counts were recorded for this clone. The V and J genes are TRDV1 and TRDJ1; no definite D call. The germline V and J ends were trimmed by 3 bases and 1 base, with 12 bases remaining between them. Germline CDR1 TSWWSYY, CDR2 QGS. This CDR3 comprises 15 residues. The DNA for the CDR3 is TGTGCTCTTGGGGACCTATGGTGGGTCACCGATAAACTCATCTTT. Translating gives CALGDLWWVTDKLIF.

As regards this clone: This may stem from a read error, because a much larger clone lies one nucleotide away. Other nucleotide sequences from this sample produce the same CDR3. J is TRDJ1 and V is TRDV2; TRDD3 aligns across 8 bases. CDR1 GEAIGNYY and CDR2 EKD come from the germline V gene. The V and J ends lost 5 bases and 2 bases, in that order; junction bases with no gene match: 6. The CDR3 is 14 residues long. CDR3 bases: TGTGCCTGTGTGATCTGGGGGAAGACCGATAAACTCATCTTT. As protein: CACVIWGKTDKLIF.

This clone has just a few counts. V gene TRDV1 combines with J gene TRDJ1; a weak D match, TRDD2 (7 bases). From germline, CDR1 is TSWWSYY and CDR2 QGS. The length of the CDR3 is 17 residues. The V and J ends lost 0 bases and 7 bases respectively, with 21 bases between them. The CDR3: CALGELSYVYWEAKLIF. The CDR3 nucleotides read TGTGCTCTTGGGGAACTTTCCTACGTCTACTGGGAGGCTAAACTCATCTTT.

This clone was found a few times. A single base separates this from a much larger clone, so it may be a read error. The chain is built from TRDV2 and TRDJ2; D might be TRDD3 (6 bases). Germline V lookup: CDR1 GEAIGNYY, CDR2 EKD. V shed 3 bases and J shed 0 bases, with 16 bases lying between them. This CDR3 has 17 residues. The CDR3 sequence is CACDPGAYPALTAQLFF. The CDR3 coding sequence is TGTGCCTGTGACCCTGGGGCCTATCCCGCTTTGACAGCACAACTCTTCTTT.

In this sample, this clone turned up a few times. This sample also contains other DNA sequences that code for the same CDR3. V is TRDV1 and J is TRDJ1, with 7 bases matching TRDD3. J gave up 1 base and V 2 bases, and 34 bases lay outside the gene matches. From germline, CDR1 is TSWWSYY and CDR2 QGS. The CDR3 sequence is 25 residues long. This chain's CDR3 is CALGEYPFPGHWGSNATPCTDKLIF. CDR3 nucleotide sequence: TGTGCTCTTGGGGAATATCCTTTCCCCGGTCACTGGGGTAGCAACGCGACCCCCTGCACCGATAAACTCATCTTT.

This clone has more than one count but fewer than ten. J is TRDJ1 and V is TRDV1; TRDD3 agrees at 10 bases. The CDR3 spans 25 residues. The V gene's germline CDR1 is TSWWSYY and CDR2 QGS. Trimming removed 5 bases from V and 1 base from J; junction bases left unmatched: 34. The CDR3 loop is CALGNRGRPTPQSYWGIAGTDKLIF. In DNA, the CDR3 is TGTGCTCTTGGGAATCGGGGTCGTCCTACGCCTCAGTCCTACTGGGGGATCGCCGGCACCGATAAACTCATCTTT.

V and J are TRDV1 and TRDJ1; 11 bases line up with TRDD3. The CDR3 length is 21 residues. J lost 4 bases, V lost 1 base, and 20 bases had no gene match. Germline values: CDR1 TSWWSYY, CDR2 QGS. The DNA for the CDR3 is TGTGCTCTTGGGGAACCCCAGCACCTTCTTCGGTACTGGGGGATAGACGATAAACTCATCTTT. Encoded protein: CALGEPQHLLRYWGIDDKLIF.

This clone showed up just a few times. This chain links TRDV1 with TRDJ1, with 7 bases lining up with TRDD3. The CDR3 is made up of 15 amino acids. After removal of 4 bases from V and 4 bases from J, the junction contained 9 bases not matched to a gene. The germline V gene encodes CDR1 TSWWSYY and CDR2 QGS. CDR3 DNA: TGTGCTCTTGGGGTCCGCGGGATACTAAGCGATAAACTCATCTTT. Translating it yields CALGVRGILSDKLIF.

This clone was seen a few times. The sample holds other DNA sequences that translate to the same CDR3. J is TRDJ1 and V is TRDV1; 13 bases line up with TRDD3. The length of the CDR3 is 17 residues. J lost 9 bases, V lost 2 bases, and 12 bases had no gene match. The germline gives CDR1 TSWWSYY, CDR2 QGS. CDR3 residues: CALGERSYRLGDTQLIF. The CDR3 DNA is TGTGCTCTTGGGGAAAGATCCTACCGACTGGGGGATACGCAACTCATCTTT.

Many counts were recorded for this clone. The chain links TRAV29/DV5 to TRDJ1; 12 nucleotides agree with TRDD3. Germline lookup yields CDR1 NSMFDY and CDR2 ISSIKDK. CDR3 size: 15 residues. Trimming took 2 bases from V and 3 from J; bases not matched to a gene: 5. CDR3 nucleotides: TGTGCAGCAAGAGAGTACTGGGGGATACCCGATAAACTCATCTTT. Translated, it gives CAAREYWGIPDKLIF. The full variable domain, with the rest looked up from reference TRAV29/DV5 and TRDJ1, is DQQVKQNSPSLSVQEGRISILNCDYTNSMFDYFLWYKKYPAEGPTFLISISSIKDKNEDGRFTVFLNKSAKHLSLHIVPSQPGDSAVYFCAAREYWGIPDKLIFGKGTRVTVEP.